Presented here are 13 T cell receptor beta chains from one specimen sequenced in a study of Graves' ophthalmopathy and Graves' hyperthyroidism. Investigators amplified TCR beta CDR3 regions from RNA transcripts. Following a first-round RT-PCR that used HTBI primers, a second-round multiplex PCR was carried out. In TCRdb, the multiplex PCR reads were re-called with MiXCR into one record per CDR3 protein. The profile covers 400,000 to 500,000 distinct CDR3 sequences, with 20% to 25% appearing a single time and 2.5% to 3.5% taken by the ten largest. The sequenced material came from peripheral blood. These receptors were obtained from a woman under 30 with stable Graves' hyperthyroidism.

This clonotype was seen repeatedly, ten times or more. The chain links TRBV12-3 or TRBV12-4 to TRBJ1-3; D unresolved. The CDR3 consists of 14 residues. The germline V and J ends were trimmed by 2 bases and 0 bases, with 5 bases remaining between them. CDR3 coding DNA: TGTGCCAGCAGTTTATCATACTCTGGAAACACCATATATTTT. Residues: CASSLSYSGNTIYF.

This chain's CDR3 is CSAREEWGTMSNQPQHF. CDR3 nucleotide sequence: TGCAGTGCTAGAGAAGAGTGGGGTACAATGAGCAATCAGCCCCAGCATTTT. The V call is TRBV20-1, the J call TRBJ1-5; D gene uncertain. The CDR3 sequence is 17 residues long. V lost 0 bases and J lost 1, with 16 bases in between. CDR1 and CDR2 from the germline V gene are DFQATT and SNEGSKA (reference sequence).

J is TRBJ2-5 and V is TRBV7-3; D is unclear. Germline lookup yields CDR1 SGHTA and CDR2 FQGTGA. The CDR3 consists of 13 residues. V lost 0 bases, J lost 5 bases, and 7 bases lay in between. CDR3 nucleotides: TGTGCCAGCAGCTTAACGCGTGTGGAGACCCAGTACTTC. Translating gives CASSLTRVETQYF.

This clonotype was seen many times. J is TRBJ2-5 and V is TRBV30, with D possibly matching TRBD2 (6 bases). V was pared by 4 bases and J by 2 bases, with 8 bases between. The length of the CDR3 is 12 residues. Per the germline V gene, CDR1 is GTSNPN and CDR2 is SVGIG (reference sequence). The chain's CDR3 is CAWNSGQETQYF. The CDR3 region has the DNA TGTGCCTGGAACAGCGGGCAAGAGACCCAGTACTTC.

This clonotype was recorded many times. The CDR3 region has the DNA TGTGCCAGCAGCCTTCTCAAGGGGACCTCCTACGAGCAGTACTTC. Protein: CASSLLKGTSYEQYF. The V gene is TRBV7-2, the J gene TRBJ2-7; D tentatively fits TRBD1 or TRBD2 (5 bases each). In germline, CDR1 is SGHTA, CDR2 FQGNSA. The CDR3 runs to 15 residues. Trimming stripped 5 bases from V and 0 bases from J, with 14 bases between.

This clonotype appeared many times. CDR3 loop: CSARRQGDYGYTF. In DNA, the CDR3 is TGCAGTGCTAGGCGGCAGGGGGACTATGGCTACACCTTC. V gene TRBV20-1 combines with J gene TRBJ1-2, with 7 nucleotides matching TRBD1. The length of the CDR3 is 13 residues. Looked up from germline, CDR1 is DFQATT and CDR2 is SNEGSKA (reference sequence). Trimming took 3 bases from V and 3 from J; bases not matched to a gene: 4.

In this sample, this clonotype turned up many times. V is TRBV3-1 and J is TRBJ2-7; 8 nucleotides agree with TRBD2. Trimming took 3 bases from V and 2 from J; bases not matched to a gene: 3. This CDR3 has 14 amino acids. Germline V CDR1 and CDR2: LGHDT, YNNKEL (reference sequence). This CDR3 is CASSQMTSAYEQYF. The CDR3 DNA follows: TGTGCCAGCAGCCAGATGACTAGCGCCTACGAGCAGTACTTC.

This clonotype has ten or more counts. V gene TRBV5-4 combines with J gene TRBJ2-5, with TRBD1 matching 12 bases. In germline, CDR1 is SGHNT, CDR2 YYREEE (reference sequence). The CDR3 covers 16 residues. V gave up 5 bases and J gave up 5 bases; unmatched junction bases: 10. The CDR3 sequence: CASRTGDRGREETQYF. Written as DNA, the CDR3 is TGTGCCAGCAGGACCGGGGACAGGGGGCGGGAGGAGACCCAGTACTTC. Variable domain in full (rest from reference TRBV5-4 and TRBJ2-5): ETGVTQSPTHLIKTRGQQVTLRCSSQSGHNTVSWYQQALGQGPQFIFQYYREEENGRGNFPPRFSGLQFPNYSSELNVNALELDDSALYLCASRTGDRGREETQYFGPGTRLLVL.

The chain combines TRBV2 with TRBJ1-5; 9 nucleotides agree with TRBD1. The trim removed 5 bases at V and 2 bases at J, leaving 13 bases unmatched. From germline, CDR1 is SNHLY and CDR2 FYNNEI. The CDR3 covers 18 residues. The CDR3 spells CASSRPGTGTGGNQPQHF. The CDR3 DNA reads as TGTGCCAGCAGTCGTCCCGGGACAGGGACCGGTGGCAATCAGCCCCAGCATTTT.

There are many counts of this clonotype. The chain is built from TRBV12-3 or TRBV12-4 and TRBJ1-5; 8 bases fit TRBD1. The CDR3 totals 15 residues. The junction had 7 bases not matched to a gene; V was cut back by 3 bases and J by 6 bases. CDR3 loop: CASSFGRGPGQPQHF. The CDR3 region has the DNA TGTGCCAGCAGTTTTGGCAGGGGGCCCGGTCAGCCCCAGCATTTT.

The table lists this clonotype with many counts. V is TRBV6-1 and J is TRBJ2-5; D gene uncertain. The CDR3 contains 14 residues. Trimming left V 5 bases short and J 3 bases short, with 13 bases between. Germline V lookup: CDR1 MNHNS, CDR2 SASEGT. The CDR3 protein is CASSPSLSEETQYF. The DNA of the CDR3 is TGTGCCAGCAGTCCATCACTAAGCGAAGAGACCCAGTACTTC.

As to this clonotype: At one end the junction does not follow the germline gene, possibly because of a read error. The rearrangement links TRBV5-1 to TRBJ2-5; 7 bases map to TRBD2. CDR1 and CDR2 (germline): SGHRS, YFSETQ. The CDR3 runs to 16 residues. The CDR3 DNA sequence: TGCGCCAGCAGCATTGGGGTACGGACTAGGGAAGAGACCCGGTACTTC. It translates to CASSIGVRTREETRYF.

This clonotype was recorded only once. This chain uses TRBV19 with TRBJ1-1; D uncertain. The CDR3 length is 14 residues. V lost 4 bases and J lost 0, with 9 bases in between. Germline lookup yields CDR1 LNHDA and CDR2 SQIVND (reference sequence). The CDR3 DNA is TGTGCCAGTAGTACGGGTCCCATGAACACTGAAGCTTTCTTT. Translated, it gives CASSTGPMNTEAFF.